Here is one T cell receptor (beta chain) with its context. The assay was immunoSEQ multiplex PCR, and TCRdb's table has in-frame clones only and misses some. The profile covers more than 20,000 clones, with 85% appearing a single time and about 30% taken by the ten largest. Germline loops: CDR1 SGHTA, CDR2 FQGTGA. The CDR3 contains 14 residues. V gave up 6 bases and J gave up 8 bases; unmatched junction bases: 10. Autoimmune disease history or systemic immunosuppression disqualified patients. These data are taken from a study of OX40 agonist ivuxolimab in advanced cancers. Study in general: Ivuxolimab was administered intravenously to patients at 0.01 to 10 mg/kg every 2 weeks.

The chain recombines TRBV7-3 with TRBJ2-1; 7 positions agree with TRBD2. This material consisted of CD4+ or CD8+ T cells sorted from blood, taken in a trial of the OX40 agonist ivuxolimab. The receptor's source is an adult with an advanced solid tumor such as melanoma, head and neck, liver or kidney cancer. The CDR3 here is CASSSGTKADEQFF. The DNA for the CDR3 is TGTGCCAGCAGTTCCGGGACTAAGGCCGATGAGCAGTTCTTC.